The following is a TCR beta chain sequence with its context. As yet, its antigen is unknown. 5'-RACE, quantitative and with molecular barcodes, yielded the TCR beta libraries. TCRdb passed the 5' RACE reads through MiXCR, listing each CDR3 protein once. The table has about 310,000 distinct CDR3 sequences, 20% seen once. These data come from a study of CD8 T cells in ankylosing spondylitis. Findings and limits, study-wide: A CD8+ phenotype characterized the disease-linked clones, which were relatively rare in peripheral blood. It was reported that disease-linked clones were significantly enriched in matched ankylosing spondylitis synovial fluid. In ankylosing spondylitis blood, a motif of roughly eight highly homologous TCR beta variants appeared characteristic.

The CDR3 runs to 15 residues. In germline, CDR1 is MNHEY, CDR2 SVGEGT. The V end was cut by 4 bases, the J end by 0 bases, with 12 bases between. Sequenced: blood, either unsorted or a sorted T cell fraction (not recorded which). The receptor's source is a female donor with ankylosing spondylitis or in good health (not recorded which). This sequence joins TRBV6-2 or TRBV6-3 and TRBJ1-1; weak D call: TRBD1 (6 bases). This chain's CDR3 is CASSLGYRVNTEAFF. The DNA for the CDR3 is TGTGCCAGCAGTTTGGGGTACAGGGTGAACACTGAAGCTTTCTTT.